The clone carrying this T cell receptor beta chain was observed a handful of times. Its antigen is unknown. Assay used: immunoSEQ multiplex PCR; TCRdb lists only in-frame clones, some missing. The table has fewer than 400,000 clones, around 89% seen once. The source of the sample is a study of Ad26.COV2.S vaccination and SARS-CoV-2 variants. General study points: Possibly, TCR breadth and depth analyses underestimated total T cell responses.

Treatment specified: approximately 18 received Ad26.COV2.S at low or high dose, single or two shots; roughly five received placebo; per-sample allocation not given. The samples were gathered on day 63 after the first injection of vaccine or placebo. The donor's status was that of an adult aged 18-55 years in Boston. V dropped 8 bases and J dropped 1 base, with 14 bases sitting between them. This CDR3 spans 14 amino acids. Germline CDR1 and CDR2: LNHDA and SQIVND (reference sequence). The sequenced sample was peripheral blood, obtained in a trial of Ad26.COV2.S vaccine versus placebo. The sequence came from a person aged 18-65 years who received the Ad26.COV2.S COVID-19 vaccine or a placebo. The chain carries TRBV19 and TRBJ1-1; maybe TRBD1 (5 bases). The CDR3 coding sequence is TGTGCCAGTTTTAGGGCAGGGAAGAACACTGAAGCTTTCTTT. Amino acid sequence: CASFRAGKNTEAFF.